The 7 T cell receptor beta chains below all came from one sample that was sequenced in a study of blood T cell repertoires in COVID-19. This table comes from immunoSEQ multiplex PCR, and its TCRdb copy is limited to in-frame clones, with some not included. The data show 120,000 to 150,000 clones, with around 76% seen just once and 3.5% to 4.5% held by the top ten. What was sequenced was peripheral blood. These receptors were collected from a man between 60 and 75 years old with acute or convalescent COVID-19.

V and J are TRBV16 and TRBJ2-5, with D tentatively TRBD1 (6 bases). The CDR3 runs to 12 residues. Germline CDR1 KGHSY, CDR2 FQNENV. V gave up 7 bases and J gave up 2 bases, with 8 bases separating them. In DNA, the CDR3 is TGTGCCAGCAAAAGGGGGCAAGAGACCCAGTACTTC. It yields the protein CASKRGQETQYF.

This clone occurred a few times. The chain employs TRBV18 and TRBJ1-2; D not certain. Germline V gene data show CDR1 as KGHSH and CDR2 as LQKENI. This CDR3 comprises 14 residues. V gave up 4 bases and J gave up 3 bases, with 12 bases separating them. The CDR3 nucleotides read TGTGCCAGCTCACTAGCCGGATCCTACTATGGCTACACCTTC. Amino acid sequence: CASSLAGSYYGYTF.

The rearrangement joins TRBV19 to TRBJ1-2; no firm D call. CDR1 is LNHDA and CDR2 is SQIVND in the germline V gene (reference sequence). Trimming cost V 6 bases and J 0 bases, with 8 bases left between them. This CDR3 is 13 amino acids long. As DNA, the CDR3 is TGTGCCAGTAGACAAACAGCTAACTATGGCTACACCTTC. This gives the protein CASRQTANYGYTF.

This sequence joins TRBV5-4 and TRBJ2-2; D perhaps matches TRBD2 (5 bases). Germline V CDR1 and CDR2: SGHNT, YYREEE (reference sequence). Trimming cost V 3 bases and J 3 bases, with 12 bases left between them. This CDR3 comprises 15 residues. CDR3 DNA sequence: TGTGCCAGCAGCTCCGGACGGAGGCACACCGGGGAGCTGTTTTTT. Translated, it gives CASSSGRRHTGELFF. The full variable domain, in which reference TRBV5-4 and TRBJ2-2 provide the parts outside the CDR3, is ETGVTQSPTHLIKTRGQQVTLRCSSQSGHNTVSWYQQALGQGPQFIFQYYREEENGRGNFPPRFSGLQFPNYSSELNVNALELDDSALYLCASSSGRRHTGELFFGEGSRLTVL.

This clone was counted a few times. The chain combines TRBV24-1 with TRBJ1-2; D gene unclear. Trimming took 2 bases from V and 7 from J, leaving 13 bases between them. Germline V gene sequence: CDR1 KGHDR, CDR2 SFDVKD. The CDR3 totals 14 residues. The CDR3 sequence: CATSDSGYHSGYTF. In DNA, the CDR3 is TGTGCCACCAGTGATTCGGGGTATCATTCTGGCTACACCTTC.

The chain combines TRBV19 with TRBJ1-5; 7 bases fit TRBD1. The CDR3 contains 13 residues. Germline CDR1 and CDR2: LNHDA and SQIVND (reference sequence). J gave up 9 bases and V 2 bases, and 4 bases lay outside the gene matches. The CDR3 sequence: CASSIQGDPPQHF. In nucleotides, the CDR3 is TGTGCCAGTAGTATACAGGGGGATCCGCCCCAGCATTTT.

The chain joins TRBV7-8 to TRBJ2-1, with TRBD1 matching 10 bases. V shed 1 base, J shed 7 bases, and the junction held 4 bases outside the gene matches. Looked up from germline, CDR1 is SGHVS and CDR2 is FQNEAQ. This CDR3 comprises 15 residues. CDR3 coding DNA: TGTGCCAGCAGCTTAGGTGGGACAGGGGTTAATGAGCAGTTCTTC. Translated, it gives CASSLGGTGVNEQFF.